This T cell receptor (beta chain) derives from a study of CD4+ T cells in melanoma. Whole-study results and caveats: A reported correlation linked neoantigen-specific CD4+ T cells to CD8+, macrophage and B cell function. Neoantigen-specific CD4+ T cells in melanoma reportedly had diverse differentiation states.

This CDR3 region has 14 residues. Germline loops: CDR1 SGHVS, CDR2 FQNEAQ. The V end lost 5 bases, the J end lost 8 bases, and 18 bases lay between the germline ends. With regard to this clone: Its antigen is currently unknown.

TCRdb keeps only in-frame clones here, not all; method: immunoSEQ multiplex PCR. The top ten clones hold approximately 1.4% of a sample with about 140,000 clones, about 93% of them seen once. The chain combines TRBV7-8 with TRBJ1-1; D uncertain. The TCR originated in a human donor with melanoma. The CDR3 reads CASSLSGGGEEAFF. The CDR3 nucleotides are TGTGCCAGCAGCCTCTCCGGCGGCGGAGAAGAAGCTTTCTTT.